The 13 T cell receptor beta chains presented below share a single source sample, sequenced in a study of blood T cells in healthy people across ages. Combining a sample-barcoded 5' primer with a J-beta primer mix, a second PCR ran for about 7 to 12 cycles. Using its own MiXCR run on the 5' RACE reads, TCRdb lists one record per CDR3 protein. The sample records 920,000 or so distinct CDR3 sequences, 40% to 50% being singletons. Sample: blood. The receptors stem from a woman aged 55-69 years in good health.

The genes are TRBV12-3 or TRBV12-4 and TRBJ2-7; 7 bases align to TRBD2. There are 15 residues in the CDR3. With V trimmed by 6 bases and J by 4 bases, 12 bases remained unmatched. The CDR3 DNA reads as TGTGCCAGCAGCCAAGAGAGCGGGATAGGGTACGAGCAGTACTTC. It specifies CASSQESGIGYEQYF.

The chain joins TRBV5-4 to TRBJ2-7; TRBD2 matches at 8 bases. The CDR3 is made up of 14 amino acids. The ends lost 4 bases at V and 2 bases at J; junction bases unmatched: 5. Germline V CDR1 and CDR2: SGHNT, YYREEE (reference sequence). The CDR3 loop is CASSAGGVTYEQYF. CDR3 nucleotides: TGTGCCAGCAGCGCCGGGGGGGTAACCTACGAGCAGTACTTC.

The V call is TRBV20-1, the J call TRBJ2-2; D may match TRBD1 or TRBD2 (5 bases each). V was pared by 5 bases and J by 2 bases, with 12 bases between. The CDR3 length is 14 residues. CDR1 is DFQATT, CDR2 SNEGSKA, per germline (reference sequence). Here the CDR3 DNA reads TGCAGTGCTCGGACCGGGACCAACACCGGGGAGCTGTTTTTT. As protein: CSARTGTNTGELFF.

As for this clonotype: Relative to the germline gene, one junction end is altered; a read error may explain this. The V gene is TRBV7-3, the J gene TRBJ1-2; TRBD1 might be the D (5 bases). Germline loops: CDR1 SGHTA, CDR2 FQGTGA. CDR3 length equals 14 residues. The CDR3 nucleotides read TGTGCCAGCAGCCCCCCCGACAGTAACTCTGGCTACACCTTC. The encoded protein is CASSPPDSNSGYTF.

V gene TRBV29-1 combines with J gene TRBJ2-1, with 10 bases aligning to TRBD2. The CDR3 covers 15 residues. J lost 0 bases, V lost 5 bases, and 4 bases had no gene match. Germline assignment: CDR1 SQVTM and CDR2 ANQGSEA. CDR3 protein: CSVLIAGGSYNEQFF. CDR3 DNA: TGCAGCGTTCTCATAGCGGGAGGCTCCTACAATGAGCAGTTCTTC.

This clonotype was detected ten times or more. The chain's CDR3 is CASSPWTGMYEQYF. In nucleotides, the CDR3 is TGTGCCAGCAGCCCCTGGACAGGGATGTACGAGCAGTACTTC. The rearrangement uses TRBV14 and TRBJ2-7; TRBD1 aligns across 8 bases. V lost 4 bases, J lost 4 bases, and 6 bases stayed unmatched. Germline loops: CDR1 SGHDN, CDR2 FVKESK. The CDR3 consists of 14 residues.

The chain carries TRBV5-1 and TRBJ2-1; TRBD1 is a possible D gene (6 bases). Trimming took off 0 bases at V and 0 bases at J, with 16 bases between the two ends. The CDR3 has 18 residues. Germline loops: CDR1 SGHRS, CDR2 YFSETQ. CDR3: CASSLVGHPQSSYNEQFF. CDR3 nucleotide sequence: TGCGCCAGCAGCTTGGTGGGACACCCTCAGAGCTCCTACAATGAGCAGTTCTTC.

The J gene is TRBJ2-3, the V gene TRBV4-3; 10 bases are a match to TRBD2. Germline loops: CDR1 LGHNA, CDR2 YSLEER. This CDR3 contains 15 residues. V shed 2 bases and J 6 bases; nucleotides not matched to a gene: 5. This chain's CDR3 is CASSQMTSGQDTQYF. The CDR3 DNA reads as TGCGCCAGCAGCCAAATGACTAGCGGGCAGGATACGCAGTATTTT.

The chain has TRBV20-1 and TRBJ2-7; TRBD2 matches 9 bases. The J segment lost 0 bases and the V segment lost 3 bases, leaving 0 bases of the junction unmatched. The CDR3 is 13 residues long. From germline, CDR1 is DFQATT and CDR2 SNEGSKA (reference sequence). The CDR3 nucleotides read TGCAGTGCTAGTAGCGGGAGCTCCTACGAGCAGTACTTC. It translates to CSASSGSSYEQYF.

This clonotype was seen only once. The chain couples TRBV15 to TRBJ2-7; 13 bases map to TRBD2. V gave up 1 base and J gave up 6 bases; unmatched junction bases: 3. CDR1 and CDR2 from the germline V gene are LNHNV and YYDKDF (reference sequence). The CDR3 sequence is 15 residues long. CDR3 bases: TGTGCCACCAGCAGAGGGGGACTAGCGGGACTCGAGCAGTACTTC. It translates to CATSRGGLAGLEQYF.

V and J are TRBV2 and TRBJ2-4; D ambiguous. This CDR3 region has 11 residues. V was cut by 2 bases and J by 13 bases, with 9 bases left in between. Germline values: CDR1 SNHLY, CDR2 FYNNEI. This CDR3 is CASSERVEQYF. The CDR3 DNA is TGTGCCAGCAGTGAAAGGGTGGAGCAGTACTTC. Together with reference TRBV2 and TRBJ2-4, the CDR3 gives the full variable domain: EPEVTQTPSHQVTQMGQEVILRCVPISNHLYFYWYRQILGQKVEFLVSFYNNEISEKSEIFDDQFSVERPDGSNFTLKIRSTKLEDSAMYFCASSERVEQYFGAGTRLSVL.

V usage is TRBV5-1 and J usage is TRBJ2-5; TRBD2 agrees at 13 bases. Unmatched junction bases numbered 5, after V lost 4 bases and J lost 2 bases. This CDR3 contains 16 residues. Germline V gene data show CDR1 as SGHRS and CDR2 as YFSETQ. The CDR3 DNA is TGCGCCAGCAGCCGGGGGGGACTAGCGGGACAAGAGACCCAGTACTTC. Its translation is CASSRGGLAGQETQYF.

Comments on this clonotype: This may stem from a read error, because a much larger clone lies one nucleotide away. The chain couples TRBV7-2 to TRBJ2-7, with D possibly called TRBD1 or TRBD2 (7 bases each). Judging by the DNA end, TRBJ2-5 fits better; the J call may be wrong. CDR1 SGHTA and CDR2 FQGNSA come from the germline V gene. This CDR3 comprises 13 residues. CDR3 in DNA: TGTGCCTGCAGCCTCCAGGGGGGGGAGACCCAGTACTTC. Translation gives CACSLQGGETQYF.